Listed below are T cell receptor beta chains from one sample, sequenced in a study of cytomegalovirus exposure and HLA in healthy donors. Produced via immunoSEQ multiplex PCR; TCRdb's table is partial and in-frame only. The sample yields 150,000 or so clones, 71% seen once. The specimen sequenced was PBMCs. Every receptor here comes from a girl under 18 in good health and CMV-seronegative. The CDR3 runs from the conserved cysteine through the conserved F or W. Fields, in order: clone size, V gene, J gene, D gene, CDR3 protein, CDR3 DNA. D genes are given only for firm matches. Some rows mark clone size as missing; the rest say once, few, many or name a class of expanded clone.

NA	TRBV9	TRBJ1-2	NA	CASSLSGGRGYTF	TGTGCCAGCAGCCTGAGCGGCGGGAGGGGCTACACCTTC
NA	TRBV18	TRBJ2-1	TRBD1	CASSPTGQGTSEQFF	TGTGCCAGCTCACCTACGGGACAGGGGACCAGTGAGCAGTTCTTC
NA	TRBV7-9	TRBJ1-2	NA	CASSLPVEEGGSYGYTF	TGTGCCAGCAGCCTCCCCGTGGAGGAGGGAGGAAGCTATGGCTACACCTTC
NA	TRBV6-4	TRBJ1-6	TRBD1	CASSDSRTGERNSPLHF	TGTGCCAGCAGTGACTCCCGGACAGGGGAACGTAATTCACCCCTCCACTTT
NA	TRBV27	TRBJ1-4	NA	CASRAGTNEKLFF	TGTGCCAGCAGGGCAGGGACTAATGAAAAACTGTTTTTT
NA	TRBV5-6	TRBJ1-2	TRBD1	CASSFRDRVIGGYTF	TGTGCCAGCAGCTTCCGGGACAGGGTCATAGGCGGCTACACCTTC
once	TRBV5-1	TRBJ1-5	NA	CASTLDGGSNQPQHF	TGCGCCAGCACCCTGGATGGCGGGAGCAATCAGCCCCAGCATTTT
NA	TRBV6-1	TRBJ1-2	TRBD1	CASSDPRTGYGYTF	TGTGCCAGCAGTGACCCTAGGACAGGTTATGGCTACACCTTC
few	TRBV5-1	TRBJ1-3	NA	CASSPGRVGDTIYF	TGCGCCAGCAGCCCGGGGAGGGTCGGTGACACCATATATTTT
NA	TRBV12-5	TRBJ2-7	NA	CASGLAEGYEQYF	TGTGCTAGTGGTTTGGCGGAGGGGTACGAGCAGTACTTC
NA	TRBV28	TRBJ1-2	NA	CASSSGQNGYTF	TGTGCCAGCAGTTCGGGACAAAATGGCTACACCTTC
NA	TRBV15	TRBJ1-5	NA	CATSNTPVGGQPQHF	TGTGCCACCAGCAACACCCCGGTGGGAGGCCAGCCCCAGCATTTT
NA	TRBV5-1	TRBJ2-7	TRBD1	CASSLTLQGRFYEQYF	TGCGCCAGCAGCTTAACCTTACAGGGGAGATTTTACGAGCAGTACTTC
NA	TRBV10-2	TRBJ1-3	NA	CASSETGTNTIYF	TGCGCCAGCAGTGAGACAGGGACCAACACCATATATTTT
NA	TRBV5-4	TRBJ1-1	NA	CASSPGEMNTEAFF	TGTGCCAGCAGCCCGGGGGAGATGAACACTGAAGCTTTCTTT
NA	TRBV7-2	TRBJ1-5	TRBD1	CASSLADRGIPPQHF	TGTGCCAGCAGCTTAGCGGACAGGGGTATACCGCCCCAGCATTTT